This is a list of T cell receptor beta chains from one sample in a study of shared clonotypes between healthy human individuals. Profiled with immunoSEQ multiplex PCR; TCRdb holds only in-frame clones, not every one. This table has approximately 2,000,000 clones, roughly 95% appearing once. The specimen sequenced was naive CD8+ T cells from PBMCs. All receptors come from a man aged 18 to 29 in good health. Some clones in this sample may be carry-over from other donors' samples. Each CDR3 is given with its conserved first and last residue. The D gene is left open where the match is weak. Clone sizes are given selectively: once, few, many, or a class where the clone is expanded.

v_call: TRBV5-5
d_call: -
j_call: TRBJ1-2
clone_size: -
cdr3_nt: TGTGCCAGCAGCCCCCCCCGACCCCCAGCAGACTATGGCTACACCTTC
cdr3_aa: CASSPPRPPADYGYTF

v_call: TRBV27
d_call: -
j_call: TRBJ1-2
clone_size: once
cdr3_nt: TGTGCCAGCAGTTTATACCCCCCGAACTATGGCTACACCTTC
cdr3_aa: CASSLYPPNYGYTF

v_call: TRBV2
d_call: -
j_call: TRBJ1-2
clone_size: once
cdr3_nt: TGTGCCAGCAGTGAAGGACAGCCCTATGGCTACACCTTC
cdr3_aa: CASSEGQPYGYTF

v_call: TRBV9
d_call: TRBD1
j_call: TRBJ2-1
clone_size: -
cdr3_nt: TGTGCCAGCAGCGTAGCTATAACAGGGGGTTACAATGAGCAGTTCTTC
cdr3_aa: CASSVAITGGYNEQFF

v_call: TRBV25-1
d_call: TRBD2
j_call: TRBJ2-1
clone_size: -
cdr3_nt: TGTGCCAGCAGTGAATGGAGACGGGGGGACAATGAGCAGTTCTTC
cdr3_aa: CASSEWRRGDNEQFF

v_call: TRBV5-1
d_call: -
j_call: TRBJ2-7
clone_size: -
cdr3_nt: TGCGCCAGCAGCCCGGACCGTTACGAGCAGTACTTC
cdr3_aa: CASSPDRYEQYF

v_call: TRBV28
d_call: -
j_call: TRBJ1-5
clone_size: few
cdr3_nt: TGTGCCAGCAGCGGCAATCAGCCCCAGCATTTT
cdr3_aa: CASSGNQPQHF

v_call: TRBV28
d_call: TRBD2
j_call: TRBJ2-7
clone_size: -
cdr3_nt: TGTGCCAGCAGTTTGACCCTAGCGGGAATAGACGAGCAGTACTTC
cdr3_aa: CASSLTLAGIDEQYF

v_call: TRBV10-1
d_call: TRBD2
j_call: TRBJ2-3
clone_size: -
cdr3_nt: TGCGCCAGCAGTGACGCTGCGGGAGGGCCGGGAGATACGCAGTATTTT
cdr3_aa: CASSDAAGGPGDTQYF

v_call: TRBV9
d_call: TRBD2
j_call: TRBJ2-1
clone_size: -
cdr3_nt: TGTGCCAGCAGCACCCTGGTTAGCGGGAGTGTCTATGAGCAGTTCTTC
cdr3_aa: CASSTLVSGSVYEQFF

v_call: TRBV7-9
d_call: TRBD2
j_call: TRBJ2-3
clone_size: -
cdr3_nt: TGTGCCAGCAGCTTCGATTGGACTAGCGGGAGGGATACGCAGTATTTT
cdr3_aa: CASSFDWTSGRDTQYF

v_call: TRBV11-2
d_call: -
j_call: TRBJ2-7
clone_size: -
cdr3_nt: TGTGCCAGCAGCTCCCGGGACATTGGAGTCCACGAGCAGTACTTC
cdr3_aa: CASSSRDIGVHEQYF

v_call: TRBV11-1
d_call: -
j_call: TRBJ1-1
clone_size: -
cdr3_nt: TGTGCCAGCAGCTTATCGACCTCGTTCAACACTGAAGCTTTCTTT
cdr3_aa: CASSLSTSFNTEAFF

v_call: TRBV6-5
d_call: -
j_call: TRBJ1-5
clone_size: -
cdr3_nt: TGTGCCAGCAGTTACGGGAGGAATCAGCCCCAGCATTTT
cdr3_aa: CASSYGRNQPQHF

v_call: TRBV6-1
d_call: -
j_call: TRBJ2-7
clone_size: -
cdr3_nt: TGTGCCAGCAGTGAACGGCGATCCTACGAGCAGTACTTC
cdr3_aa: CASSERRSYEQYF

v_call: TRBV5-8
d_call: -
j_call: TRBJ1-3
clone_size: -
cdr3_nt: TGTGCCAGCAGCTTGGGCAAGGATCTAGGGAACACCATATATTTT
cdr3_aa: CASSLGKDLGNTIYF

v_call: TRBV30
d_call: -
j_call: TRBJ1-5
clone_size: -
cdr3_nt: TGTGCCTGCGACAAGGGGGGGCCTATTAACAATCAGCCCCAGCATTTT
cdr3_aa: CACDKGGPINNQPQHF

v_call: TRBV30
d_call: -
j_call: TRBJ1-1
clone_size: -
cdr3_nt: TGTGCCTGGAGTGCCATAGAATACAGGGCGGGTGGAGCTTTCTTT
cdr3_aa: CAWSAIEYRAGGAFF

v_call: TRBV28
d_call: -
j_call: TRBJ1-2
clone_size: -
cdr3_nt: TGTGCCAGCAGTTTAGCGGCAAGAAATGGCTACACCTTC
cdr3_aa: CASSLAARNGYTF

v_call: TRBV15
d_call: -
j_call: TRBJ2-1
clone_size: -
cdr3_nt: TGTGCCACCAGCAGAGTGATGGGACTGGCTGAGCAGTTCTTC
cdr3_aa: CATSRVMGLAEQFF

v_call: TRBV29-1
d_call: -
j_call: TRBJ2-1
clone_size: -
cdr3_nt: TGCAGCGTTGGCGTCTTCAATGAGCAGTTCTTC
cdr3_aa: CSVGVFNEQFF

v_call: TRBV7-3
d_call: TRBD1
j_call: TRBJ2-5
clone_size: -
cdr3_nt: TGTGCCAGCAGCTTACGGGCACCAGGACAGGGTGGAGAGACCCAGTACTTC
cdr3_aa: CASSLRAPGQGGETQYF